The rows below give T cell receptor beta chains drawn from one sample of a study of response to subunit inactivated influenza vaccine. TCRdb fed the RT-PCR reads into MiXCR, producing one record per CDR3 protein. The sample holds 150,000 to 200,000 distinct CDR3 sequences, approximately 12% seen once. These records were also assigned to another study, of T cells expressing NK-cell markers.

The source was CD8+ T cells sorted from PBMCs, collected 12 days after vaccination. These receptor sequences come from a man aged 45 to 65 who received an inactivated influenza vaccine. CDR3s include the opening cysteine and the closing phenylalanine or tryptophan. A D gene is named only where the DNA matches it firmly. The size field is filled for only some rows; it gives once, few, many or a size class.

clone size	D gene	V gene	J gene	CDR3 DNA	CDR3 protein
NA	TRBD1	TRBV11-2	TRBJ2-7	TGTGCCAGCAGCTTAGCCACGAGGACAGGGTGGCAGTACTTC	CASSLATRTGWQYF
NA	NA	TRBV21-1	TRBJ2-2	TGTGCCAGCAGCAAAGGGACCAATCTTAGGGAGGCCGGGGAGCTGTTTTTT	CASSKGTNLREAGELFF
NA	TRBD1	TRBV20-1	TRBJ2-3	TGCAGTGCCAGGGACAGCCAGCAATTTACAGATACGCAGTATTTT	CSARDSQQFTDTQYF
NA	TRBD2	TRBV7-8	TRBJ2-3	TGTGCCAGCAGCTCGACTAGCGGGAGTTGGGATACGCAGTATTTT	CASSSTSGSWDTQYF
few	NA	TRBV30	TRBJ1-2	TGTGCCTGGACCCGGACCTTTGGCTACACCTTC	CAWTRTFGYTF
NA	NA	TRBV19	TRBJ2-1	TGTGCCAGTAGTATCTTCTCGTACAATGAGCAGTTCTTC	CASSIFSYNEQFF
NA	NA	TRBV7-9	TRBJ1-2	TGTGCCAGCAGCCCGGCATTTGAGGGTTACTATGGCTACACCTTC	CASSPAFEGYYGYTF
few	NA	TRBV12-3/TRBV12-4	TRBJ2-5	TGTGCCAGCAGTTTTATATCCGGTCGGTACACTACGCAAGAGACCCAGTACTTC	CASSFISGRYTTQETQYF
NA	TRBD2	TRBV7-8	TRBJ2-1	TGTGCCAGCAGCACCTTAGCGGGGGCGCCGGGTTATGAGCAGTTCTTC	CASSTLAGAPGYEQFF
few	NA	TRBV5-1	TRBJ2-7	TGCGCCAGCACTTCGGACGGCGGGGAGCAGTACTTC	CASTSDGGEQYF
NA	TRBD1	TRBV4-1	TRBJ1-2	TGCGCCAGCAGCCTCGAGGCCCACAGGGGGTTTAGGGGCTACACCTTC	CASSLEAHRGFRGYTF